A selection of T cell receptor beta chains follows, all from one sample in a study of blood T cell repertoires in COVID-19. TCRdb keeps only in-frame clones here, not all; method: immunoSEQ multiplex PCR. The repertoire includes around 250,000 clones, roughly four fifths of them detected once, and around 5% sits in the top ten. The sequenced sample consisted of PBMCs or T cells enriched from blood (not recorded which). These receptor sequences come from a man aged 40-49 years who had been exposed to COVID-19. The CDR3 runs from the conserved cysteine through the conserved F or W. The order of the fields is V gene, clone size, D gene, J gene, CDR3 protein, CDR3 DNA. The D gene is left open where the match is weak. Size tells how often a clone was seen (once, few, many) or the class of an expanded clone, and some rows leave it out.

TRBV28	-	TRBD1	TRBJ1-3	CASSLGDSTGGNTIYF	TGTGCCAGCAGTTTAGGGGACTCGACAGGGGGAAACACCATATATTTT
TRBV10-3	-	TRBD2	TRBJ2-3	CAINGLDVDTQYF	TGTGCCATCAATGGACTAGATGTAGATACGCAGTATTTT
TRBV10-1	once	-	TRBJ2-1	CASSATRLGIGEQFF	TGCGCCAGCAGTGCGACTAGATTGGGGATTGGTGAGCAGTTCTTC
TRBV7-3	-	TRBD2	TRBJ2-5	CASSLPGLAGQETQYF	TGTGCCAGCAGCTTACCGGGACTAGCGGGACAAGAGACCCAGTACTTC
TRBV4-1	-	-	TRBJ1-6	CASSQDLRQKLNSPLHF	TGCGCCAGCAGCCAAGACCTTCGACAGAAACTCAATTCACCCCTCCACTTT
TRBV13	-	-	TRBJ2-1	CASSLLSFEQFF	TGTGCCAGCAGCTTATTGTCTTTCGAGCAGTTCTTC
TRBV10-3	-	TRBD2	TRBJ2-1	CAISESTSGRNNEQFF	TGTGCCATCAGTGAGTCCACTAGCGGGAGAAACAATGAGCAGTTCTTC
TRBV19	-	-	TRBJ2-5	CASSTLDKETQYF	TGTGCCAGTAGCACTCTAGATAAAGAGACCCAGTACTTC
TRBV10-1	-	TRBD2	TRBJ2-7	CASSESPLLAGSHEQYF	TGCGCCAGCAGTGAGTCGCCCCTACTAGCGGGTTCCCACGAGCAGTACTTC
TRBV7-9	-	TRBD2	TRBJ2-1	CASSSLLGLAGRNEQFF	TGTGCCAGCAGCTCATTACTCGGACTAGCGGGCCGTAATGAGCAGTTCTTC
TRBV27	-	-	TRBJ1-1	CASSFTMNTEAFF	TGTGCCAGCAGCTTCACAATGAACACTGAAGCTTTCTTT
TRBV27	-	TRBD2	TRBJ2-5	CASSFGSGGGETQYF	TGTGCCAGCAGTTTCGGGTCGGGAGGGGGAGAGACCCAGTACTTC
TRBV12-5	few	-	TRBJ2-7	CASGLIQSSEQYF	TGTGCTAGTGGTTTGATACAATCAAGCGAGCAGTACTTC
TRBV30	-	TRBD2	TRBJ2-7	CAWSVGTPLAGKSYEQYF	TGTGCCTGGAGTGTCGGCACACCACTAGCGGGAAAATCCTACGAGCAGTACTTC
TRBV5-4	-	-	TRBJ1-1	CASSPGGGSTEAFF	TGTGCCAGCAGCCCCGGGGGGGGGTCCACTGAAGCTTTCTTT
TRBV3-1/TRBV3-2	many	-	TRBJ1-6	CASSARTVSPLHF	TGTGCCAGCAGCGCCCGGACAGTGTCACCCCTCCACTTT
TRBV19	-	TRBD2	TRBJ2-1	CASSATAGGPYEQFF	TGTGCCAGTAGTGCAACAGCGGGAGGGCCCTATGAGCAGTTCTTC
TRBV12-5	-	-	TRBJ1-6	CASGLQSKSPLHF	TGTGCTAGTGGTTTGCAGTCGAAATCACCCCTCCACTTT
TRBV21-1	-	-	TRBJ1-2	CATLPGQADGYTF	TGTGCCACCCTACCGGGACAGGCCGACGGCTACACCTTC
TRBV2	-	-	TRBJ2-1	CASRTTSSSGGEQFF	TGTGCCAGCAGGACTACTAGCTCGTCTGGCGGTGAGCAGTTCTTC
TRBV19	-	TRBD1	TRBJ1-6	CASSIGRGRRAGKAPLHF	TGTGCCAGTAGTATAGGGAGGGGGCGCAGGGCCGGAAAGGCACCCCTCCACTTT
TRBV12-3/TRBV12-4	once	-	TRBJ2-1	CASDGGLSNEQFF	TGTGCCAGCGATGGCGGTCTTTCGAATGAGCAGTTCTTC
TRBV19	few	TRBD2	TRBJ2-5	CASRSRDYEAQYF	TGTGCCAGTAGGTCCAGGGACTACGAGGCCCAGTACTTC
TRBV10-1	-	TRBD1	TRBJ1-5	CATAGTGNQPQHF	TGCGCCACCGCCGGGACAGGGAATCAGCCCCAGCATTTT
TRBV3-1/TRBV3-2	-	-	TRBJ1-5	CASSSGSNQPQHF	TGTGCCAGCAGTAGCGGAAGCAATCAGCCCCAGCATTTT
TRBV7-9	-	-	TRBJ1-1	CASSLAGGNTEAFF	TGTGCCAGCAGCTTAGCGGGGGGGAACACTGAAGCTTTCTTT
TRBV28	-	-	TRBJ1-5	CASSFRGRSNQPQHF	TGTGCCAGCAGTTTTAGAGGCCGCAGCAATCAGCCCCAGCATTTT
TRBV19	-	TRBD1	TRBJ1-1	CASSVRGLSPEAFF	TGTGCCAGTAGTGTCAGGGGGCTGAGCCCTGAAGCTTTCTTT
TRBV29-1	-	TRBD1	TRBJ1-1	CSAQGVNTEAFF	TGCAGCGCACAGGGGGTGAACACTGAAGCTTTCTTT
TRBV5-6	-	TRBD1	TRBJ2-3	CASIQGVFVRTDTQYF	TGTGCCAGCATACAGGGGGTTTTTGTCCGCACAGATACGCAGTATTTT
TRBV4-1	-	TRBD2	TRBJ2-1	CASSQPWEGRSYNEQFF	TGCGCCAGCAGCCAACCATGGGAGGGGAGGTCCTACAATGAGCAGTTCTTC
TRBV14	-	TRBD1	TRBJ2-7	CASSSRDRVHYEQYF	TGTGCCAGCAGCTCGCGGGACAGGGTACACTACGAGCAGTACTTC
TRBV11-3	-	-	TRBJ2-5	CASSLAQETQYF	TGTGCCAGCAGCTTGGCCCAAGAGACCCAGTACTTC
TRBV7-9	-	-	TRBJ2-7	CASNLIGRGGNFEQYF	TGTGCCAGCAATTTAATAGGGCGGGGAGGAAATTTCGAGCAGTACTTC
TRBV5-4	few	TRBD2	TRBJ2-5	CASSRTSGRGVGETQYF	TGTGCCAGCAGCCGGACTAGCGGGAGGGGAGTGGGAGAGACCCAGTACTTC
TRBV7-9	-	-	TRBJ1-3	CASSFGISGNTIYF	TGTGCCAGCAGCTTCGGTATATCTGGAAACACCATATATTTT
TRBV10-1	-	-	TRBJ2-7	CATTYEQYF	TGCGCCACTACCTACGAGCAGTACTTC
TRBV11-2	-	TRBD2	TRBJ2-3	CASSFGEGLTDTQYF	TGTGCCAGCAGCTTTGGGGAGGGCCTCACAGATACGCAGTATTTT
TRBV27	once	-	TRBJ2-5	CASSSRRFFGGEIQETQYF	TGTGCCAGCAGCTCCCGAAGGTTTTTTGGCGGAGAGATCCAAGAGACCCAGTACTTC
TRBV10-2	-	-	TRBJ1-5	CASSEGARQPQHF	TGCGCCAGCAGTGAGGGGGCAAGGCAGCCCCAGCATTTT
TRBV5-4	once	TRBD1	TRBJ2-7	CASSSGQESYEQYF	TGTGCCAGCAGCTCAGGACAGGAGTCCTACGAGCAGTACTTC
TRBV6-4	-	-	TRBJ2-1	CASSDQGGSGEQFF	TGTGCCAGCAGTGACCAGGGGGGTAGTGGTGAGCAGTTCTTC
TRBV6-5	-	-	TRBJ2-2	CASSKPITGELFF	TGTGCCAGCAGTAAACCTATTACCGGGGAGCTGTTTTTT
TRBV11-2	-	TRBD1	TRBJ2-5	CASTPTGEQTQYF	TGTGCCAGCACCCCAACAGGGGAACAGACCCAGTACTTC
TRBV18	-	-	TRBJ1-2	CASSTSSDSYGYTF	TGTGCCAGCTCAACGTCTTCAGACAGCTATGGCTACACCTTC
TRBV2	-	TRBD1	TRBJ1-1	CASDESSAVPGQAAEAFF	TGTGCCAGCGACGAGTCGTCCGCGGTCCCGGGACAGGCAGCTGAAGCTTTCTTT
TRBV5-1	-	TRBD1	TRBJ1-3	CASARDRGNTIYF	TGCGCCAGCGCCCGGGACAGGGGAAACACCATATATTTT
TRBV30	-	-	TRBJ1-3	CAWNPGARSGNTIYF	TGTGCCTGGAACCCCGGAGCCCGCTCTGGAAACACCATATATTTT
TRBV6-5	-	-	TRBJ2-5	CASSYSSTGFGETQYF	TGTGCCAGCAGTTACTCGAGTACTGGATTCGGGGAGACCCAGTACTTC
TRBV4-1	-	-	TRBJ1-4	CASSQGWAQANGEKLFF	TGCGCCAGCAGCCAAGGGTGGGCGCAGGCCAACGGTGAAAAACTGTTTTTT
TRBV5-5	-	-	TRBJ1-4	CASSLLQNNEKLFF	TGTGCCAGCAGCTTGTTACAGAATAATGAAAAACTGTTTTTT
TRBV2	-	TRBD1	TRBJ1-1	CASRDRFFTEAFF	TGTGCCAGCCGGGACAGGTTTTTCACTGAAGCTTTCTTT
TRBV30	-	-	TRBJ1-4	CAWSGLERMWREKLFF	TGTGCCTGGAGTGGACTAGAAAGAATGTGGCGAGAAAAACTGTTTTTT
TRBV11-2	-	-	TRBJ2-1	CASSLVGGSVRGHEQFF	TGTGCCAGCAGCTTAGTCGGGGGGAGCGTCAGGGGCCATGAGCAGTTCTTC